These T cell receptor beta chains were read from a single sample in a study of CD8 T cells in ankylosing spondylitis. TCRdb analysed the 5' RACE reads with MiXCR anew, one entry per CDR3 protein. This table holds around 130,000 distinct CDR3 sequences, 6.5% to 9% found once. The sample comprised blood, either unsorted or a sorted T cell fraction (not recorded which). These receptors were obtained from a male donor with ankylosing spondylitis or in good health (not recorded which). CDR3s include the opening cysteine and the closing phenylalanine or tryptophan. Fields, in order: J gene, D gene, clone size, V gene, CDR3 DNA, CDR3 protein. The D gene is left open where the match is weak. Clone sizes are given selectively: once, few, many, or a class where the clone is expanded.

J gene: TRBJ1-1; D gene: NA; clone size: NA; V gene: TRBV18; CDR3 DNA: TGTGCCAGCTCACCAGCATCAGGGTTGGTAGCTTTCTTT; CDR3 protein: CASSPASGLVAFF
J gene: TRBJ2-1; D gene: NA; clone size: many; V gene: TRBV7-2; CDR3 DNA: TGTGCCAGCAGCTCACGGGCGGCAGGGTCCTACAATGAGCAGTTCTTC; CDR3 protein: CASSSRAAGSYNEQFF
J gene: TRBJ1-2; D gene: NA; clone size: many; V gene: TRBV9; CDR3 DNA: TGTGCCAGCAGCACGGACTCACTGGGGCATGGCTACACCTTC; CDR3 protein: CASSTDSLGHGYTF
J gene: TRBJ2-7; D gene: TRBD2; clone size: many; V gene: TRBV7-2; CDR3 DNA: TGTGCCAGCAGCTTTCGACTAGCGGGAGGGCTATTCTACGAGCAGTACTTC; CDR3 protein: CASSFRLAGGLFYEQYF
J gene: TRBJ2-7; D gene: NA; clone size: many; V gene: TRBV2; CDR3 DNA: TGTGCCAGCAGTGAACAGTTATCCTACGAGCAGTACTTC; CDR3 protein: CASSEQLSYEQYF
J gene: TRBJ2-1; D gene: NA; clone size: many; V gene: TRBV20-1; CDR3 DNA: TGCAGTGCTAGAGTTGCTAGCGACTCGAGCTCCTACAATGAGCAGTTCTTC; CDR3 protein: CSARVASDSSSYNEQFF
J gene: TRBJ2-1; D gene: NA; clone size: NA; V gene: TRBV20-1; CDR3 DNA: TGCAGTGCTACCGGGCTCAATGAGCAGTTCTTC; CDR3 protein: CSATGLNEQFF
J gene: TRBJ2-3; D gene: NA; clone size: many; V gene: TRBV5-6; CDR3 DNA: TGTGCCAGCAGTTGGGGCGAACAGGGTAGCACAGATACGCAGTATTTT; CDR3 protein: CASSWGEQGSTDTQYF
J gene: TRBJ2-1; D gene: NA; clone size: many; V gene: TRBV11-1; CDR3 DNA: TGTGCCAGCAGCTTTGGACGCAGCTCCTACAATGAGCAGTTCTTC; CDR3 protein: CASSFGRSSYNEQFF
J gene: TRBJ1-1; D gene: NA; clone size: many; V gene: TRBV18; CDR3 DNA: TGTGCCAGCTCACCGACGACCAGGGCGCGGAACACTGAAGCTTTCTTT; CDR3 protein: CASSPTTRARNTEAFF
J gene: TRBJ2-1; D gene: TRBD2; clone size: many; V gene: TRBV29-1; CDR3 DNA: TGCAGCGTTCAGACTAGCGGGAGTGGGACCTCCTACAATGAGCAGTTCTTC; CDR3 protein: CSVQTSGSGTSYNEQFF
J gene: TRBJ2-1; D gene: NA; clone size: few; V gene: TRBV12-3/TRBV12-4; CDR3 DNA: TGTGCCAGCAGTACCACAGGGAGTGAGCAGTTCTTC; CDR3 protein: CASSTTGSEQFF
J gene: TRBJ1-2; D gene: TRBD1; clone size: many; V gene: TRBV7-2; CDR3 DNA: TGTGCCAGCAGCTTCGGGACAGGGGGCGGCTATGGCTACACCTTC; CDR3 protein: CASSFGTGGGYGYTF
J gene: TRBJ2-7; D gene: NA; clone size: many; V gene: TRBV7-2; CDR3 DNA: TGTGCCAGCAGCACTGGCCTCTACGAGCAGTACTTC; CDR3 protein: CASSTGLYEQYF
J gene: TRBJ1-2; D gene: NA; clone size: many; V gene: TRBV25-1; CDR3 DNA: TGTGCCAGCAGTGGGGGATTCTATGGCTACACCTTC; CDR3 protein: CASSGGFYGYTF
J gene: TRBJ2-3; D gene: TRBD2; clone size: many; V gene: TRBV6-5; CDR3 DNA: TGTGCCAGCAGTTTGGCCCCCCGACTAGCGGGAGGATCGGATACGCAGTATTTT; CDR3 protein: CASSLAPRLAGGSDTQYF
J gene: TRBJ2-1; D gene: NA; clone size: many; V gene: TRBV5-1; CDR3 DNA: TGCGCCAGCAGCTTGACCGGACAGCCCTACAATGAGCAGTTCTTC; CDR3 protein: CASSLTGQPYNEQFF
J gene: TRBJ2-5; D gene: TRBD1; clone size: many; V gene: TRBV5-6; CDR3 DNA: TGTGCCAGCAGCCGGACAGGGACAGAGACCCAGTACTTC; CDR3 protein: CASSRTGTETQYF
J gene: TRBJ1-2; D gene: NA; clone size: many; V gene: TRBV5-1; CDR3 DNA: TGCGCCAGCAGCTTGGGAGGGTTCGAGCTCTCTGGCTACACCTTC; CDR3 protein: CASSLGGFELSGYTF
J gene: TRBJ1-5; D gene: NA; clone size: many; V gene: TRBV29-1; CDR3 DNA: TGCAGCGTCCGGGACGGGCTGGATCAGCCCCAGCATTTT; CDR3 protein: CSVRDGLDQPQHF
J gene: TRBJ2-3; D gene: NA; clone size: many; V gene: TRBV7-2; CDR3 DNA: TGTGCCAGCAGAAGGGACTCGGGATTAGATACGCAGTATTTT; CDR3 protein: CASRRDSGLDTQYF
J gene: TRBJ2-1; D gene: NA; clone size: many; V gene: TRBV2; CDR3 DNA: TGTGCCAGCAGTGAGTCGAGCTCCTACAATGAGCAGTTCTTC; CDR3 protein: CASSESSSYNEQFF
J gene: TRBJ2-1; D gene: NA; clone size: many; V gene: TRBV4-2; CDR3 DNA: TGTGCCAGCAGCCACCGCTTAGGTGGGTACAATGAGCAGTTCTTC; CDR3 protein: CASSHRLGGYNEQFF
J gene: TRBJ2-5; D gene: NA; clone size: many; V gene: TRBV29-1; CDR3 DNA: TGCAGCGTTTTAGGGATGACGCCCCAAGAGACCCAGTACTTC; CDR3 protein: CSVLGMTPQETQYF
J gene: TRBJ2-1; D gene: NA; clone size: many; V gene: TRBV20-1; CDR3 DNA: TGCAGTGCCCGGGTCAACCATGAGCAGTTCTTC; CDR3 protein: CSARVNHEQFF
J gene: TRBJ2-5; D gene: TRBD1; clone size: many; V gene: TRBV20-1; CDR3 DNA: TGCAGTGCTAAGCGCGGGACAGGGGGTGAGACCCAGTACTTC; CDR3 protein: CSAKRGTGGETQYF
J gene: TRBJ1-1; D gene: NA; clone size: many; V gene: TRBV12-3/TRBV12-4; CDR3 DNA: TGTGCCAGCAGTTTTACTGAAGCTTTCTTT; CDR3 protein: CASSFTEAFF
J gene: TRBJ2-7; D gene: NA; clone size: many; V gene: TRBV20-1; CDR3 DNA: TGCAGTGCTAGAGAGGGCGGGGGCTACAACGAGCAGTACTTC; CDR3 protein: CSAREGGGYNEQYF
J gene: TRBJ1-2; D gene: NA; clone size: many; V gene: TRBV30; CDR3 DNA: TGTGCCTGGAGTGAAGTAACAGTTAACTATGGCTACACCTTC; CDR3 protein: CAWSEVTVNYGYTF
J gene: TRBJ2-7; D gene: NA; clone size: many; V gene: TRBV7-9; CDR3 DNA: TGTGCCAGCAGCTTAGGGCAGGGGACCTATTACGAGCAGTACTTC; CDR3 protein: CASSLGQGTYYEQYF
J gene: TRBJ2-5; D gene: NA; clone size: NA; V gene: TRBV7-6; CDR3 DNA: TGTGCCAGCAGCTTAACCTGGGGCCCCCAAGAGACCCAGTACTTC; CDR3 protein: CASSLTWGPQETQYF
J gene: TRBJ2-7; D gene: TRBD2; clone size: many; V gene: TRBV28; CDR3 DNA: TGTGCCAGCACCCAATCGCCCTGGGGGGGATCCACCACCTACGAGCAGTACTTC; CDR3 protein: CASTQSPWGGSTTYEQYF
J gene: TRBJ1-4; D gene: NA; clone size: many; V gene: TRBV12-3/TRBV12-4; CDR3 DNA: TGTGCCAGCAGTTCCCACATTTCGACAACTAATGAAAAACTGTTTTTT; CDR3 protein: CASSSHISTTNEKLFF
J gene: TRBJ1-6; D gene: NA; clone size: many; V gene: TRBV20-1; CDR3 DNA: TGCAGTGCTATTGGAAACAGTGCGGATTCACCCCTCCACTTT; CDR3 protein: CSAIGNSADSPLHF
J gene: TRBJ2-7; D gene: TRBD2; clone size: many; V gene: TRBV28; CDR3 DNA: TGTGCCAGCAGTTTTTCCGGGTTGGGAGCGGGGGACGAGCAGTACTTC; CDR3 protein: CASSFSGLGAGDEQYF
J gene: TRBJ1-4; D gene: NA; clone size: many; V gene: TRBV5-1; CDR3 DNA: TGCGCCAGCAGCTTGGGACGGTCAAATGAAAAACTGTTTTTT; CDR3 protein: CASSLGRSNEKLFF
J gene: TRBJ2-1; D gene: TRBD2; clone size: many; V gene: TRBV28; CDR3 DNA: TGTGCCAGCAGTCCTCTTCAGGGAGGGCTAGCGGACAATGAGCAGTTCTTC; CDR3 protein: CASSPLQGGLADNEQFF
J gene: TRBJ2-7; D gene: TRBD2; clone size: many; V gene: TRBV7-6; CDR3 DNA: TGTGCCAGCAGCTTAGAGATGAGCGGGAGTCTGTACGAGCAGTACTTC; CDR3 protein: CASSLEMSGSLYEQYF
J gene: TRBJ2-1; D gene: NA; clone size: many; V gene: TRBV28; CDR3 DNA: TGTGCCAGCAGTTTAACAGACTACCGCAATGAGCAGTTCTTC; CDR3 protein: CASSLTDYRNEQFF
J gene: TRBJ2-7; D gene: NA; clone size: many; V gene: TRBV7-8; CDR3 DNA: TGTGCCAGCAGCTTACCCTTAGAGACAGAGTTCTCCTACGAGCAGTACTTC; CDR3 protein: CASSLPLETEFSYEQYF